The sequence of this TCR beta chain was determined in a study of PD-L1 blockade in urothelial cancer. In the study overall: Once treatment had started, blood was analyzed at 3 weeks (second dose) and again at 6 weeks.

Study outcomes and limitations: Tumor-associated clones in blood expanded more at 3 weeks in durable-benefit patients. Better survival was forecast by a pretreatment blood TCR clonality below the median.

Some clones are missing from TCRdb's copy, which holds only in-frame ones; the method was immunoSEQ multiplex PCR. Altogether about 130,000 clones are present, approximately 88% being singletons, with the ten largest covering roughly 2.9%. The time point denotes: pretreatment peripheral blood. Concerning this clone: Antigen unknown.

The germline CDR1 and CDR2 sequences are SGDLS and YYNGEE. J was trimmed by 1 base and V by 4 bases; bases with no gene match: 3. This CDR3 region has 14 residues. The V gene is TRBV9, the J gene TRBJ2-7, with 9 bases aligning to TRBD1. This sequence was found in a man in his forties or fifties with urothelial cancer. Specimen: PBMCs, collected around atezolizumab (anti-PD-L1) treatment. The chain's CDR3 is CASSTGTGSYEQYF. DNA for the CDR3: TGTGCCAGCAGCACCGGGACAGGGTCCTACGAGCAGTACTTC.